Below, 13 T cell receptor beta chains from the same sample are listed, as sequenced in a study of radiotherapy plus CTLA-4 blockade in lung cancer. Assay used: immunoSEQ multiplex PCR; TCRdb lists only in-frame clones, some missing. The repertoire holds some 49,000 clones, with approximately 84% as singletons. The source material was peripheral blood, sampled from a patient treated with radiotherapy plus ipilimumab. All receptors come from a human donor with non-small cell lung cancer whose response to radiotherapy plus ipilimumab could not be evaluated.

This chain connects TRBV6-1 to TRBJ2-5; a weak D match, TRBD1 (5 bases). The germline V gene has CDR1 MNHNS and CDR2 SASEGT. This CDR3 has 14 amino acids. V was clipped by 3 bases and J by 4 bases, with 12 bases between them. CDR3: CASSDGLGRETQYF. Written as DNA, the CDR3 is TGTGCCAGCAGTGACGGCCTGGGGCGAGAGACCCAGTACTTC.

V gene TRBV18 combines with J gene TRBJ1-1, with 7 nucleotides matching TRBD1. The CDR3 spans 12 residues. Per the germline V gene, CDR1 is KGHSH and CDR2 is LQKENI. V dropped 3 bases and J dropped 9; count of bases not matched to a gene: 4. Written as DNA, the CDR3 is TGTGCCAGCTCACCGGGACAGAAAAAAGCTTTCTTT. Protein product: CASSPGQKKAFF.

This chain links TRBV28 with TRBJ2-7; 9 nucleotides align to TRBD2. The germline V gene encodes CDR1 MDHEN and CDR2 SYDVKM. The length of the CDR3 is 15 residues. After removal of 3 bases from V and 2 bases from J, the junction contained 5 bases not matched to a gene. CDR3 region: CASSFSREGPYEQYF. Written as DNA, the CDR3 is TGTGCCAGCAGTTTCTCGCGGGAGGGCCCCTACGAGCAGTACTTC.

With regard to this clone: The junction departs from the called germline gene at one end, perhaps through a read error. The rearrangement uses TRBV6-1 and TRBJ2-1; TRBD2 matches at 7 bases. The CDR3 totals 15 residues. Germline assignment: CDR1 MNHNS and CDR2 SASEGT. Here the CDR3 reads CASTEIRDYYDEQFF. The CDR3 DNA reads as TGTGCCAGCACCGAAATCCGGGACTACTACGATGAGCAGTTCTTC.

The chain has TRBV7-6 and TRBJ2-3; D possibly corresponds to TRBD1 (5 bases). Germline V gene sequence: CDR1 SGHVS, CDR2 FNYEAQ. The germline V and J ends were trimmed by 2 bases and 1 base, with 10 bases remaining between them. The CDR3 contains 15 residues. DNA for the CDR3: TGTGCCAGCAGCTTAAGGCAGGGCGGCACAGATACGCAGTATTTT. Amino acids: CASSLRQGGTDTQYF.

The chain has TRBV28 and TRBJ2-1, with 14 bases aligning to TRBD2. With V trimmed by 8 bases and J by 7 bases, 1 base remained unmatched. The germline V gene encodes CDR1 MDHEN and CDR2 SYDVKM. The CDR3 sequence is 13 residues long. The CDR3, as DNA: TGTGCCAGCTGGACTAGCGGGAGGAATGAGCAGTTCTTC. Translated: CASWTSGRNEQFF.

The chain uses TRBV7-2 and TRBJ2-5; TRBD2 agrees at 9 bases. The V gene's germline CDR1 is SGHTA and CDR2 FQGNSA. With V trimmed by 5 bases and J by 3 bases, 4 bases remained unmatched. The CDR3 totals 14 residues. CDR3 nucleotide sequence: TGTGCCAGCAGCCCTAGCGGGAACAAAGAGACCCAGTACTTC. Translated: CASSPSGNKETQYF.

The chain is built from TRBV6-1 and TRBJ1-1, with TRBD1 as a possible D gene (5 bases). The CDR3 is 14 amino acids. The germline V and J ends were trimmed by 8 bases and 0 bases, with 13 bases remaining between them. Germline V gene data show CDR1 as MNHNS and CDR2 as SASEGT. The CDR3 spells CASARTGLNTEAFF. The CDR3, as DNA: TGTGCCAGCGCACGAACAGGTTTGAACACTGAAGCTTTCTTT.

The genes are TRBV28 and TRBJ1-2; D unclear. Germline V gene data show CDR1 as MDHEN and CDR2 as SYDVKM. This CDR3 spans 12 amino acids. With 2 bases removed from V and 3 bases from J, the gap between germline ends came to 4 bases. The CDR3 loop reads CASSLQDYGYTF. DNA of the CDR3: TGTGCCAGCAGTTTACAGGACTATGGCTACACCTTC.

This clone turned up a few times. This chain joins TRBV5-6 and TRBJ1-4, with 8 bases that match TRBD1. This CDR3 has 16 amino acids. Germline values: CDR1 SGHDT, CDR2 YYEEEE. J lost 3 bases, V lost 4 bases, and 8 bases had no gene match. Written as DNA, the CDR3 is TGTGCCAGCAGCATAAGGACAGGGCGGGCTAATGAAAAACTGTTTTTT. Its translation is CASSIRTGRANEKLFF. The complete variable domain, with remaining parts taken from reference TRBV5-6 and TRBJ1-4, reads DAGVTQSPTHLIKTRGQQVTLRCSPKSGHDTVSWYQQALGQGPQFIFQYYEEEERQRGNFPDRFSGHQFPNYSSELNVNALLLGDSALYLCASSIRTGRANEKLFFGSGTQLSVL.

The chain combines TRBV7-8 with TRBJ2-5; the D gene is possibly TRBD2 (6 bases). The J call is in doubt because the DNA end fits TRBJ2-7 better. The length of the CDR3 is 14 residues. Germline CDR1 reads SGHVS; CDR2 reads FQNEAQ. The CDR3 bases are TGTGCCAGCAGCACAGCGGGCCTAGCCTACGAGCAGTACTTC. Translated: CASSTAGLAYEQYF.

The chain uses TRBV7-2 and TRBJ1-2; D remains ambiguous. The CDR3 is 14 amino acids. The V gene lost 4 bases and the J gene lost 5 bases, with 14 bases spanning the gap. From germline, CDR1 is SGHTA and CDR2 FQGNSA. DNA for the CDR3: TGTGCCAGCAGCTACTTCCCAGAGGCATATGGCTACACCTTC. It codes for CASSYFPEAYGYTF. The full variable domain, its missing parts supplied by reference TRBV7-2 and TRBJ1-2, is GAGVSQSPSNKVTEKGKDVELRCDPISGHTALYWYRQSLGQGLEFLIYFQGNSAPDKSGLPSDRFSAERTGGSVSTLTIQRTQQEDSAVYLCASSYFPEAYGYTFGSGTRLTVV.

The rearrangement uses TRBV7-9 and TRBJ2-3; 12 bases agree with TRBD2. J was trimmed by 4 bases and V by 5 bases; bases with no gene match: 4. The germline V gene has CDR1 SEHNR and CDR2 FQNEAQ (reference sequence). The CDR3 contains 15 residues. The DNA of the CDR3 is TGTGCCAGCAGCCCTAGACTAGCGGGAGCAGATACGCAGTATTTT. This gives the protein CASSPRLAGADTQYF.